This TCR beta chain was identified during a study of blood T cells in healthy people across ages. Isolation of PBMCs gave at least 7 million cells per sample. Sample-barcoded 5' priming and a J-beta primer mix drove a second PCR of roughly 7 to 11 cycles. TCRdb itself ran the 5' RACE reads through MiXCR, one entry per CDR3 protein. The sample has some 670,000 distinct CDR3 sequences, over 40% seen once; the top ten hold about 13%. Germline V gene data show CDR1 as DFQATT and CDR2 as SNEGSKA (reference sequence). The CDR3 totals 13 residues. Trimming took 6 bases from V and 6 from J; bases not matched to a gene: 8.

The receptor's source is a woman of 80 years or more in good health. Specimen: blood. The chain couples TRBV20-1 to TRBJ1-5; 7 positions agree with TRBD1. CDR3 sequence (DNA): TGCAGTGCAAATCCGGGACAGTCTCAGCCCCAGCATTTT. It yields the protein CSANPGQSQPQHF.